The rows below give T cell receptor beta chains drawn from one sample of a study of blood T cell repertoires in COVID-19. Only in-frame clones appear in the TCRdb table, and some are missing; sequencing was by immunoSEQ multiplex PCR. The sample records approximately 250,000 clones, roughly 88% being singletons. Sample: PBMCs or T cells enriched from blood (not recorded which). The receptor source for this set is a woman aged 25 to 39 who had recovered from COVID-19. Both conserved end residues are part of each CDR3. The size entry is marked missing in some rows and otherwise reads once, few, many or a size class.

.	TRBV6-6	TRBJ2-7	CASSYSWGHQYEQYF
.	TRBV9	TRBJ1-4	CASSVERGPNEKLFF
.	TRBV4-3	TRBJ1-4	CASSQAQGAYATNEKLFF
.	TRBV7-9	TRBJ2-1	CASSPPGQVYNEQFF
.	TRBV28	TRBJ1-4	CASSIRLGAGQGEKLFF
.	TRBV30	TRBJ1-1	CAWSVQGWTEAFF
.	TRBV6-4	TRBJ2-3	CASSEKEGTDTQYF
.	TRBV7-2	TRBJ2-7	CASSLETGTFYEQYF
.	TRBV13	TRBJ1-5	CASRDRSSNQPQHF
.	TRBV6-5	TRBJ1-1	CASQFQVNTEAFF
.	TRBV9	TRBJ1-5	CASSVEAGTGPNQPQHF
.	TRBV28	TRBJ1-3	CASSLWGDRGRGNTIYF
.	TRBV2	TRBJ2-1	CASTGTRGLNEQFF
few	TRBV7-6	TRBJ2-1	CASSLIFGSGSNEQFF
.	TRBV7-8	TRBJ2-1	CASSPRGSYNEQFF
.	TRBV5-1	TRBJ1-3	CASSSQGASGNTIYF
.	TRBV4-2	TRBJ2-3	CASSQVLAGTLTDTQYF
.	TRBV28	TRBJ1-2	CASSYPAGVSYGYTF
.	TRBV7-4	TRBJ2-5	CASIVKDGRGETQYF
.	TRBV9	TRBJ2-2	CASSVNSGGPGELFF
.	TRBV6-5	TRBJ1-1	CASSYSAGGNTEAFF
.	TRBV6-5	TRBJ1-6	CASSYSKQGNSPLHF
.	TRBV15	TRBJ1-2	CATSGEPGQPKSYGYTF
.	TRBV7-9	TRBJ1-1	CASSLAGANTEAFF
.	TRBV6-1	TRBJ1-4	CASSEGRYRGQEKLFF
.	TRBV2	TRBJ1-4	CASSGTGGATNEKLFF
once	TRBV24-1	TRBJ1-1	CATSGTLNTEAFF
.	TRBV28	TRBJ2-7	CASSLMVALESSGRAYEQYF
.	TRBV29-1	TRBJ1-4	CSARDSGSLGGPNEKLFF
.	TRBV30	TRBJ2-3	CAWSVLFGDTQYF
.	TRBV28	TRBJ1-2	CASMGRNYGYTF
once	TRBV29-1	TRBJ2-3	CSVEDYRTSTDTQYF
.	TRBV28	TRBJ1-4	CASSLELQAPIRTNEKLFF
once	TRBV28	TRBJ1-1	CGIKGQNTEAFF
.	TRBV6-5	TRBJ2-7	CASSYGQGASYYEQYF
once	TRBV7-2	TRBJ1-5	CASSLVVGGQPQHF
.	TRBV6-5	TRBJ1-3	CATLTTGAGNTIYF
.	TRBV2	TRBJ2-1	CASSVDRTPANEQFF
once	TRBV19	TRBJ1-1	CASSLPGGSTEAFF
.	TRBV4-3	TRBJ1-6	CASSQEWVLGQGNSPLHF
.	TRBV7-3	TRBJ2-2	CASSFRGTGELFF
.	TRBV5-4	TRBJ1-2	CASTQSVDYGYTF
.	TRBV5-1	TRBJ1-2	CASSEEGLANYGYTF
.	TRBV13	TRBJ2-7	CASSLAQKHEQYF
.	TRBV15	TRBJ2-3	CATLPGQGSDTQYF
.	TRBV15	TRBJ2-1	CATRRAGQGLPGSYNEQFF
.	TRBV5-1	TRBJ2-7	CASGNPSGPSYEQYF
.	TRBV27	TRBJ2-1	CASSLSATGLRSSYNEQFF
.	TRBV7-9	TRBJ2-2	CASSYDGTGELFF